The entry that follows covers one T cell receptor beta chain sequence. These data belong to a study of beta chain features in type 1 diabetes. The investigators reverse transcribed all of the isolated RNA, so they sequenced expressed TCRB transcripts. Sequencing used immunoSEQ multiplex PCR; TCRdb keeps in-frame clones, though not all of them. In the table there are 350,000 to 450,000 clones, more than 12% of which are singletons. Sequencing was done on a sample of naive CD4+ T cells from blood. The sequence was obtained from a woman younger than 35 in good health.

The CDR3 DNA sequence: TGTGCCAGCAGCCCGGGACAGACTAGCACAGATACGCAGTATTTT. This encodes CASSPGQTSTDTQYF. The rearrangement uses TRBV11-3 and TRBJ2-3; 7 positions agree with TRBD1. The J segment lost 0 bases and the V segment lost 5 bases, leaving 5 bases of the junction unmatched. The CDR3 length is 15 residues. CDR1 and CDR2 (germline): SGHNT, YENEEA. The full variable domain, with the rest looked up from reference TRBV11-3 and TRBJ2-3, is EAGVVQSPRYKIIEKKQPVAFWCNPISGHNTLYWYLQNLGQGPELLIRYENEEAVDDSQLPKDRFSAERLKGVDSTLKIQPAELGDSAVYLCASSPGQTSTDTQYFGPGTRLTVL.